This T cell receptor (beta chain) came from a study of glioma-infiltrating T cells after dendritic cell vaccination. The ends lost 5 bases at V and 7 bases at J; junction bases unmatched: 7. The CDR3 is 13 amino acids. CDR1 and CDR2 from the germline V gene are SGHKS and YYEKEE (reference sequence). Profiled with immunoSEQ multiplex PCR; TCRdb holds only in-frame clones, not every one. The data hold about 65,000 clones, with approximately 86% observed a single time. Time point indicated: after dendritic cell vaccination, including at tumor progression/relapse. V gene TRBV5-5 combines with J gene TRBJ1-2, with 8 bases lining up with TRBD1. Sequenced material: blood, taken after dendritic cell vaccination. The sequence was obtained from a human donor with glioblastoma. The CDR3 protein is CASRDREVGGYTF. The CDR3 DNA follows: TGTGCCAGCAGGGACAGGGAAGTCGGTGGCTACACCTTC.